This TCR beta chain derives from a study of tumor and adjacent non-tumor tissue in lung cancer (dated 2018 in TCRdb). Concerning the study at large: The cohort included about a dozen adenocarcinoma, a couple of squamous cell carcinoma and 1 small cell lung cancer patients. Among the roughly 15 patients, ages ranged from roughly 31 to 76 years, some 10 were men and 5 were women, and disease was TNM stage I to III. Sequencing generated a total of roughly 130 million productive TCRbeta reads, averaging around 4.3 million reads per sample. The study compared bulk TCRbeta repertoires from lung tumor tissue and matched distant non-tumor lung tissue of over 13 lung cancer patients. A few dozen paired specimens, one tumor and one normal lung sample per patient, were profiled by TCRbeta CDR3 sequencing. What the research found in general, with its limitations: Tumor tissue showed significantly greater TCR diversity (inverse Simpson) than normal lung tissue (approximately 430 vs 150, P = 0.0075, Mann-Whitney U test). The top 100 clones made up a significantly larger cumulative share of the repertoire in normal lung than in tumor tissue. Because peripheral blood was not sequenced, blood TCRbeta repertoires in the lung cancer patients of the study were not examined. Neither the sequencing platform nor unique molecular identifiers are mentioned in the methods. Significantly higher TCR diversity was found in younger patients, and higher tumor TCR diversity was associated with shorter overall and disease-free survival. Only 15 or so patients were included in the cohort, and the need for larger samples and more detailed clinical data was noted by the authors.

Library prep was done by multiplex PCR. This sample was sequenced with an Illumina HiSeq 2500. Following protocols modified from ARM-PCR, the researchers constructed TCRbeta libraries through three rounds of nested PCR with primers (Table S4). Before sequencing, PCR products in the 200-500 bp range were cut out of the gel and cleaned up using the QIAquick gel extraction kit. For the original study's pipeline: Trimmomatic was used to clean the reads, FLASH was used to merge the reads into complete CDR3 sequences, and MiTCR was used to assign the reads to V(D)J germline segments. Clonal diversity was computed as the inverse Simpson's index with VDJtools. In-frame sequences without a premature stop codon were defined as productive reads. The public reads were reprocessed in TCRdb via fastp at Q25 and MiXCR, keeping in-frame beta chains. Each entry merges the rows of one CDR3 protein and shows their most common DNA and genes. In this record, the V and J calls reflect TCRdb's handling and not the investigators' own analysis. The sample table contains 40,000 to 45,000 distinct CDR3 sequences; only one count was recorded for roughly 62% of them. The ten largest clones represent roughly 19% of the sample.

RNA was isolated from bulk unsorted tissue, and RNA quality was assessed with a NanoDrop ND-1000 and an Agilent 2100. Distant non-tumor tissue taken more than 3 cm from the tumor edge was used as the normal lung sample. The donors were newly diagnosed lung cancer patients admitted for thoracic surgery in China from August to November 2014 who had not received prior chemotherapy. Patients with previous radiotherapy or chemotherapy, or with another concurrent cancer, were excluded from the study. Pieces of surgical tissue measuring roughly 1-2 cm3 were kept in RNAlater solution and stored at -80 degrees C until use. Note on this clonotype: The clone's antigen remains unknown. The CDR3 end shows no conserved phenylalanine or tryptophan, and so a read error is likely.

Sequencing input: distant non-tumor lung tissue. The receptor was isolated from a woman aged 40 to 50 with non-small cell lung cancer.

The CDR3 here reads CASSFSMELAGRTGELFL. The nucleotide sequence reads as follows: TGTGCCAGCAGCTTCTCCATGGAGCTAGCGGGGCGAACCGGGGAGCTGTTTCTT. Recombination joined TRBV11-2 with TRBJ2-2; 9 central nucleotides agree with TRBD2. V and J are trimmed by 3 bases and 5 bases, and the gene matches miss 13 bases of the junction. CDR1 and CDR2 were assigned from the germline V gene as SGHAT and FQNNGV. The CDR3 comprises 18 residues, both ends counted. Here the CDR3 DNA is all that survives: 54 bases in frame from base 1.